This T cell receptor (beta chain) came from a study of T-cell reconstitution after alpha-beta-depleted transplantation in children. This clonotype was counted a few times. Preparation of the TCRbeta library was carried out with unique molecular identifiers. TCRdb re-analysed the PCR reads in MiXCR, keeping a single row per CDR3 protein. The data contain 610,000 or so distinct CDR3 sequences, 25% to 30% of them singletons. Sequences were derived from PBMCs, sampled before TCRalphabeta/CD19-depleted stem cell transplant. The sequence was collected from a boy less than two years old with Wiskott-Aldrich syndrome, due to receive a stem cell transplant.

The CDR3 spells CSAKGRSSYEQYF. The CDR3 DNA follows: TGCAGCGCGAAAGGACGTAGCTCCTACGAGCAGTACTTC. This chain joins TRBV29-1 and TRBJ2-7; no reliable D call. Trimming left V 7 bases short and J 0 bases short, with 13 bases between. CDR1 is SQVTM, CDR2 ANQGSEA, per germline. The CDR3 has 13 amino acids.